This T cell receptor beta chain was sequenced for a study of blood T cell repertoires in COVID-19. Whole-study context: The analysed material was cDNA or gDNA that came from T cells, B-cell-depleted T cells, or PBMCs.

Study processing details: Scientists estimated how many nucleated cells there were by amplifying reference gene primers. Method: immunoSEQ multiplex PCR; TCRdb's copy keeps in-frame clones and lacks some. That table is the source of V, J and clone size, and D and trimming were worked out from the DNA. Among 390,000 or so clones listed, around 90% were seen once. V lost 6 bases, J lost 0 bases, and 15 bases lay in between. Germline V lookup: CDR1 SNHLY, CDR2 FYNNEI. CDR3 length equals 16 residues. The specimen was peripheral blood. This sequence originates from a young man with active or convalescent COVID-19. V and J are TRBV2 and TRBJ2-1, with a weak D call TRBD2 (6 bases). CDR3 region: CASRYYPSDSYNEQFF. The DNA for the CDR3 is TGTGCCAGCAGGTACTATCCTAGCGACTCCTACAATGAGCAGTTCTTC.